This T cell receptor (beta chain) was recorded in a study of blood T cell repertoires in COVID-19. The trim removed 6 bases at V and 15 bases at J, leaving 15 bases unmatched. This CDR3 has 14 amino acids. Per germline, CDR1 MNHEY and CDR2 SVGAGI. Authors' processing steps: Nucleated cell counts were estimated from reference gene primer amplification. Assay used: immunoSEQ multiplex PCR; TCRdb lists only in-frame clones, some missing. V and J calls and clone size come straight from that table; D and trimming were deduced from the DNA. Here the sample spans about 140,000 clones, about three quarters being singletons.

Sequencing input: peripheral blood. The chain uses TRBV6-5 and TRBJ2-1; TRBD2 aligns across 9 bases. This sequence originates from a woman aged 60-75 years with acute or convalescent COVID-19. The CDR3 sequence: CASSSPGLAWRSFF. The CDR3 DNA sequence: TGTGCCAGCAGCAGTCCCGGACTAGCGTGGAGATCGTTCTTC.